The 5 T cell receptor beta chains reported below all come from one sample, sequenced in a study of control samples from healthy donors and cancer patients. Sequencing used immunoSEQ multiplex PCR; TCRdb keeps in-frame clones, though not all of them. The sample gives approximately 60,000 clones, approximately 90% of which show up once; about 0.91% is in the top ten. Source material: PBMCs. The receptor source for this set is a young man with colorectal cancer.

The chain combines TRBV5-5 with TRBJ2-1; 7 bases fit TRBD1. CDR1 SGHKS and CDR2 YYEKEE come from the germline V gene (reference sequence). The CDR3 runs to 15 residues. Losses at the gene ends were 6 bases for V and 5 bases for J; bases not matched to a gene: 11. The CDR3 loop is CASTRQGRTDNEQFF. Here the CDR3 DNA reads TGTGCCAGCACCAGACAGGGACGGACAGACAATGAGCAGTTCTTC.

This chain joins TRBV11-2 and TRBJ1-2; TRBD1 matches 8 bases. The CDR3 spans 15 residues. Trimming took 4 bases from V and 4 from J; bases not matched to a gene: 8. Germline V CDR1 and CDR2: SGHAT, FQNNGV. The chain's CDR3 is CASSSDRGPLYGYTF. The CDR3 DNA reads TGTGCCAGCAGCTCCGACAGGGGCCCCCTCTATGGCTACACCTTC.

This clone has a single count. The chain carries TRBV6-6 and TRBJ2-3, with D hard to call. Germline CDR1 MNHNY, CDR2 SVGAGI (reference sequence). V shed 4 bases and J shed 4 bases, with 12 bases lying between them. The CDR3 is made up of 14 amino acids. CDR3 region: CASSWEVSPDTQYF. CDR3 nucleotide sequence: TGTGCCAGCAGTTGGGAAGTGAGCCCAGATACGCAGTATTTT.

This chain connects TRBV27 to TRBJ2-2; 7 bases line up with TRBD2. From germline, CDR1 is MNHEY and CDR2 SMNVEV (reference sequence). The CDR3 contains 17 residues. V trimming: 2 bases; J trimming: 3 bases; junction bases outside the gene matches: 9. CDR3 coding DNA: TGTGCCAGCAGTTTAAACCTGTGGGAGGGAGACACCGGGGAGCTGTTTTTT. This gives the protein CASSLNLWEGDTGELFF.

This chain connects TRBV4-3 to TRBJ1-4; TRBD1 matches at 12 bases. V was clipped by 5 bases and J by 6 bases; unmatched bases: 7. The CDR3 extends over 16 amino acids. Germline lookup yields CDR1 LGHNA and CDR2 YSLEER. CDR3 bases: TGCGCCAGCAGCAGGGCGGGACAGGGGGCTTATGAAAAACTGTTTTTT. Translating it yields CASSRAGQGAYEKLFF.